This T cell receptor (beta chain) was profiled in a study of neurological immune-mediated disorders. General study points: Because no CDR3 amino acid sequences were shared across subjects by expanded clones, private repertoires were suggested in all groups. Expansion of TCR clones was greatest in HTLV-1-associated myelopathy and smallest in multiple sclerosis, where it fell below that of healthy controls.

Looked up from germline, CDR1 is SGHRS and CDR2 is YFSETQ. The CDR3 loop spans 18 amino acids. Trimming took 0 bases from V and 4 from J; bases not matched to a gene: 12. This clonotype occurred many times. The antigen is undetermined. 5'RACE with 10-nucleotide random UMIs generated the cDNA. TCRdb processed the 5' RACE reads anew with MiXCR; each CDR3 protein has one entry. This sample has more than 70,000 distinct CDR3 sequences, with roughly a tenth found just once. Time point meaning: longitudinal time-point 1 (baseline). Serving as healthy controls were blood bank volunteers based in Maryland, USA.

This clonotype originated in a man aged 25 to 40 in good health. The gene calls are TRBV5-1 and TRBJ2-7, with 11 positions matching TRBD2. Material: PBMCs. The CDR3 loop reads CASSLAGTSGSILYEQYF. CDR3 nucleotides: TGCGCCAGCAGCTTGGCGGGAACTAGCGGGAGTATTCTATACGAGCAGTACTTC.